The 18 T cell receptor beta chains below were found in one sample sequenced in a study of blood T cell repertoires in COVID-19. Clones were sequenced by immunoSEQ multiplex PCR, and TCRdb holds only the in-frame ones, with some missing. The table has fewer than 250,000 clones, about 80% seen once. The sequenced sample was peripheral blood. Receptors were obtained from a woman of 80 years or more with acute or convalescent COVID-19.

This rearrangement joins TRBV28 to TRBJ1-1; D possibly corresponds to TRBD1 (5 bases). Germline V CDR1 and CDR2: MDHEN, SYDVKM. Deletions cut 5 bases from V and 0 bases from J, with 13 bases between. The CDR3 sequence is 15 residues long. CDR3 DNA: TGTGCCAGCAGTGTCTCAGGGAGGGTGAACACTGAAGCTTTCTTT. It specifies CASSVSGRVNTEAFF.

The genes are TRBV4-2 and TRBJ1-4; TRBD1 is a possible D gene (6 bases). CDR3 size: 16 residues. V shed 4 bases and J shed 2 bases, with 14 bases lying between them. Germline values: CDR1 LGHNA, CDR2 YNFKEQ. In DNA form, the CDR3 reads TGTGCCAGCAGCCGTTACAGGGATTCGACTAATGAAAAACTGTTTTTT. It translates to CASSRYRDSTNEKLFF.

The chain recombines TRBV24-1 with TRBJ2-1; 7 bases match TRBD2. This CDR3 contains 15 residues. V was clipped by 6 bases and J by 6 bases; unmatched bases: 10. Germline CDR1 reads KGHDR; CDR2 reads SFDVKD. The CDR3 loop is CATSSWEGPGNEQFF. The CDR3 DNA is TGTGCCACCAGTTCTTGGGAGGGGCCAGGCAATGAGCAGTTCTTC.

The sample holds one count of this clone. The CDR3, as DNA: TGTGCCAGCTCCGCCTTAAGGACAAGCGGAAACACCATATATTTT. This gives the protein CASSALRTSGNTIYF. The V gene is TRBV3-1 (or the pseudogene TRBV3-2), the J gene TRBJ1-3; D might be TRBD1 (5 bases). This CDR3 region has 15 residues. Trimming took off 8 bases at V and 4 bases at J, with 18 bases between the two ends. CDR1 LGHDT and CDR2 YNNKEL come from the germline V gene (reference sequence).

This clone was seen a single time. This chain uses TRBV6-5 with TRBJ1-4; D remains ambiguous. V was trimmed by 0 bases and J by 7 bases, leaving 6 bases between them. The CDR3 contains 13 residues. In germline, CDR1 is MNHEY, CDR2 SVGAGI. The CDR3 reads CASSYSAAEKLFF. The CDR3 DNA follows: TGTGCCAGCAGTTACTCGGCTGCTGAAAAACTGTTTTTT.

The V call is TRBV5-4, the J call TRBJ2-1; tentative D call: TRBD2 (6 bases). V lost 5 bases, J lost 9 bases, and 15 bases lay in between. The CDR3 contains 13 residues. Germline V gene sequence: CDR1 SGHNT, CDR2 YYREEE (reference sequence). The CDR3 here is CASSPRTNIEQFF. The CDR3 DNA reads as TGTGCCAGCAGTCCGAGGACTAATATTGAGCAGTTCTTC.

The V and J genes are TRBV7-2 and TRBJ1-4; 7 positions agree with TRBD1. The CDR3 runs to 15 residues. Germline CDR1 is SGHTA and CDR2 is FQGNSA. Trimming took 3 bases from V and 3 from J; bases not matched to a gene: 4. CDR3: CASSFRGLANEKLFF. In DNA, the CDR3 is TGTGCCAGCAGCTTCAGGGGGTTGGCTAATGAAAAACTGTTTTTT.

The rearrangement joins TRBV7-2 to TRBJ2-3; the D gene is possibly TRBD2 (5 bases). Trimming shortened V by 1 base and J by 1 base, and 12 bases separated the two germline ends. From germline, CDR1 is SGHTA and CDR2 FQGNSA. The CDR3 spans 16 residues. The CDR3 is CASSLGVAGRTDTQYF. DNA of the CDR3: TGTGCCAGCAGCTTAGGAGTTGCGGGTCGCACAGATACGCAGTATTTT.

The rearrangement uses TRBV19 and TRBJ1-1; 8 bases are shared with TRBD1. The CDR3 has 17 residues. Germline trimming cut 6 bases from V and 0 bases from J; bases unmatched to any gene: 12. The germline V gene encodes CDR1 LNHDA and CDR2 SQIVND (reference sequence). The CDR3 sequence is CASRPTGVISMNTEAFF. The CDR3 DNA follows: TGTGCCAGTAGACCGACAGGGGTAATTAGCATGAACACTGAAGCTTTCTTT.

The chain couples TRBV7-2 to TRBJ2-3, with D tentatively TRBD2 (6 bases). The CDR3 totals 16 residues. Germline V lookup: CDR1 SGHTA, CDR2 FQGNSA. Trimming took 5 bases from V and 4 from J, leaving 19 bases between them. The CDR3 loop reads CASSLLARVTPDTQYF. The DNA of the CDR3 is TGTGCCAGCAGCCTTCTAGCGCGGGTTACCCCAGATACGCAGTATTTT.

This sequence joins TRBV5-1 and TRBJ2-3, with D possibly TRBD1 on 6 matching bases. The V end lost 4 bases, the J end lost 4 bases, and 13 bases lay between the germline ends. Germline CDR1 and CDR2: SGHRS and YFSETQ. The CDR3 length is 14 residues. The CDR3 sequence: CASSQDSRADTQYF. CDR3 in DNA: TGCGCCAGCAGCCAGGACAGTCGAGCAGATACGCAGTATTTT.

Only a few counts were recorded for this clone. The chain employs TRBV18 and TRBJ2-1; the match to TRBD1 covers 7 bases. This CDR3 is 14 amino acids long. The J segment lost 2 bases and the V segment lost 3 bases, leaving 1 base of the junction unmatched. Looked up from germline, CDR1 is KGHSH and CDR2 is LQKENI. CDR3 bases: TGTGCCAGCTCACCCGGGACAGCCTACAATGAGCAGTTCTTC. This sequence encodes CASSPGTAYNEQFF.

There are a few counts of this clone. The V call is TRBV24-1, the J call TRBJ2-1; 11 nucleotides match TRBD2. Germline V lookup: CDR1 KGHDR, CDR2 SFDVKD. Trimming took 0 bases from V and 0 from J; bases not matched to a gene: 0. The CDR3 covers 17 residues. The DNA for the CDR3 is TGTGCCACCAGTGATTTGACTAGCGGGAGCTCCTACAATGAGCAGTTCTTC. Translation gives CATSDLTSGSSYNEQFF.

A few counts support this clone. The chain links TRBV5-4 to TRBJ1-2, with 8 bases lining up with TRBD1. Germline CDR1 reads SGHNT; CDR2 reads YYREEE (reference sequence). V trimming: 3 bases; J trimming: 6 bases; junction bases outside the gene matches: 10. The CDR3 has 15 residues. CDR3: CASSSTGTGVHGYTF. For the CDR3, the DNA is TGTGCCAGCAGCTCTACCGGGACAGGCGTGCATGGCTACACCTTC.

V and J are TRBV12-5 and TRBJ2-6; a weak D match, TRBD1 (6 bases). V was trimmed by 1 base and J by 0 bases, leaving 19 bases between them. The CDR3 consists of 20 residues. CDR1 is LGHNT, CDR2 FRNRAP, per germline. The CDR3 reads CASGLGGRGTQSSGANVLTF. CDR3 sequence (DNA): TGTGCTAGTGGTTTGGGCGGAAGGGGGACACAGAGCTCTGGGGCCAACGTCCTGACTTTC.

The table lists this clone with a count of one. This chain connects TRBV3-1 (or the pseudogene TRBV3-2) to TRBJ2-2; 7 bases match TRBD1. The CDR3 is 14 residues long. In germline, CDR1 is LGHDT, CDR2 YNNKEL (reference sequence). Trimming at V came to 1 base and at J to 6 bases, leaving 2 bases not matched to a gene. CDR3 protein: CASSQGQGAGELFF. The CDR3 nucleotides are TGTGCCAGCAGCCAAGGCCAGGGGGCCGGGGAGCTGTTTTTT.

V is TRBV7-2 and J is TRBJ2-2; perhaps TRBD2 as D (6 bases). The CDR3 is 14 amino acids. V was trimmed by 5 bases and J by 0 bases, leaving 7 bases between them. CDR1 is SGHTA, CDR2 FQGNSA, per germline. DNA for the CDR3: TGTGCCAGCAGCCGGGACTCGAACACCGGGGAGCTGTTTTTT. The encoded protein is CASSRDSNTGELFF.

The chain carries TRBV7-2 and TRBJ2-2; 8 bases fit TRBD1. Trimming at V came to 5 bases and at J to 4 bases, leaving 6 bases not matched to a gene. The CDR3 covers 15 residues. Germline-derived CDR1 and CDR2 are SGHTA and FQGNSA. DNA for the CDR3: TGTGCCAGCAGCACCGGGACAGGATTCACCGGGGAGCTGTTTTTT. It yields the protein CASSTGTGFTGELFF.